The 28 T cell receptor beta chains below come from one sample, sequenced in a study of neurological immune-mediated disorders (dated by TCRdb to between 2018 and 2021). What this sample's time point label stands for: longitudinal time-point 2. The receptor library was made with 5' RACE. The reads were generated on an Illumina HiSeq 2500. The public reads were quality trimmed at Q25 with fastp and then assembled into clones with MiXCR by TCRdb, keeping productive beta chains. All rows with the same CDR3 protein become a single entry with the most common DNA and genes. The sample table holds approximately 89,000 distinct CDR3 sequences, of which approximately 13% were seen once. Under 6% of the sample goes to the ten largest clones. The sample was PBMCs. The receptors stem from a female donor with HTLV-1-associated myelopathy (HAM/TSP).

Many counts were recorded for this clonotype. The chain has TRBV2 and TRBJ1-1, with a weak D call TRBD1 (5 bases). CDR1 is SNHLY and CDR2 is FYNNEI in the germline V gene. V was trimmed by 8 bases and J by 8 bases, leaving 18 bases between them. This CDR3 has 13 residues. The chain's CDR3 is CASAPEGGAEAFF. CDR3 DNA sequence: TGTGCCAGCGCGCCAGAGGGTGGGGCGGAAGCTTTCTTT.

On this clonotype itself: A clone one base away is much larger, so this may be a read error. The V and J genes are TRBV6-5 and TRBJ2-3, with D uncertain. V was trimmed by 10 bases and J by 5 bases, leaving 13 bases between them. This CDR3 spans 12 amino acids. Germline CDR1 MNHEY, CDR2 SVGAGI. The CDR3 reads CANSPSGDTQYF. CDR3 DNA: TGTGCCAACAGCCCAAGTGGAGATACGCAGTATTTT.

This clonotype was recorded at least ten times. The V call is TRBV7-2, the J call TRBJ2-1; D remains ambiguous. Germline assignment: CDR1 SGHTA and CDR2 FQGNSA. There are 15 residues in the CDR3. Trimming shortened V by 5 bases and J by 1 base, and 12 bases separated the two germline ends. The CDR3 sequence is CASSRLGKSYNEQFF. The DNA for the CDR3 is TGTGCCAGCAGCCGCTTGGGGAAGTCCTACAATGAGCAGTTCTTC.

This clonotype appeared many times. V and J are TRBV7-9 and TRBJ2-5; possibly TRBD1 or TRBD2 for D (5 bases each). Germline V gene sequence: CDR1 SEHNR, CDR2 FQNEAQ (reference sequence). Trimming removed 2 bases from V and 9 bases from J, with 16 bases in between. The CDR3 runs 14 residues. The CDR3 here is CASSLSGTVNAQYF. CDR3 coding DNA: TGTGCCAGCAGCTTATCCGGGACGGTGAACGCCCAGTACTTC.

This clonotype has ten or more counts. The V gene is TRBV20-1, the J gene TRBJ2-7; TRBD2 agrees at 10 bases. This CDR3 region has 15 residues. Germline loops: CDR1 DFQATT, CDR2 SNEGSKA (reference sequence). The junction had 7 bases not matched to a gene; V was cut back by 2 bases and J by 3 bases. CDR3 protein: CSARFTLAGSYEQYF. CDR3 bases: TGCAGTGCTAGATTCACACTAGCGGGGAGCTACGAGCAGTACTTC.

At least ten counts were recorded for this clonotype. The chain uses TRBV5-6 and TRBJ1-1, with TRBD1 matching 7 bases. From germline, CDR1 is SGHDT and CDR2 YYEEEE. Trimming removed 4 bases from V and 7 bases from J; junction bases left unmatched: 13. This CDR3 is built from 15 residues. The DNA for the CDR3 is TGTGCCAGCAGCCAACGACAGGGAGGAAAAAATGAAGCTTTCTTT. This translates into CASSQRQGGKNEAFF.

About this clonotype itself: A read error is possible here, since a much larger clone lies one base away. This sequence joins TRBV20-1 and TRBJ2-7; D remains ambiguous. CDR3 length: 12 residues. Germline CDR1 DFQATT, CDR2 SNEGSKA (reference sequence). Deletions cut 7 bases from V and 3 bases from J, with 13 bases between. Here the CDR3 reads CSDSVHIYEQYF. The CDR3 region has the DNA TGCAGTGATAGTGTCCACATCTACGAGCAGTACTTC.

The chain is built from TRBV2 and TRBJ2-2; 7 positions agree with TRBD1. CDR3 size: 15 residues. The V and J ends lost 7 bases and 3 bases, in that order; junction bases with no gene match: 8. The germline gives CDR1 SNHLY, CDR2 FYNNEI. CDR3 residues: CASMKDDRDTGELFF. In nucleotides, the CDR3 is TGTGCCAGCATGAAAGACGACAGGGACACCGGGGAGCTGTTTTTT. The full variable domain, its missing parts supplied by reference TRBV2 and TRBJ2-2, is EPEVTQTPSHQVTQMGQEVILRCVPISNHLYFYWYRQILGQKVEFLVSFYNNEISEKSEIFDDQFSVERPDGSNFTLKIRSTKLEDSAMYFCASMKDDRDTGELFFGEGSRLTVL.

The rearrangement links TRBV7-2 to TRBJ2-7; no clear D. Trimming took off 5 bases at V and 3 bases at J, with 14 bases between the two ends. The germline CDR1 and CDR2 sequences are SGHTA and FQGNSA. CDR3 size: 14 residues. In DNA form, the CDR3 reads TGTGCCAGCAGCCTGCTGCATAACTTCTACGAGCAGTACTTC. Encoded protein: CASSLLHNFYEQYF.

This clonotype was observed at least ten times. CDR3 DNA: TGCGCCAGCAGCTTAGTTGGGCGGGGACAGCAGTTCTTC. Protein: CASSLVGRGQQFF. The chain links TRBV5-1 to TRBJ2-1; D possibly corresponds to TRBD2 (6 bases). The CDR3 covers 13 residues. In germline, CDR1 is SGHRS, CDR2 YFSETQ. The V and J ends lost 2 bases and 11 bases respectively, with 14 bases between them.

The chain has TRBV19 and TRBJ2-4, with TRBD2 identical over 10 bases. Per the germline V gene, CDR1 is LNHDA and CDR2 is SQIVND (reference sequence). V lost 6 bases and J lost 6; bases outside the gene matches: 5. The CDR3 sequence is 14 residues long. CDR3 coding DNA: TGTGCCAGTAGGATTAGCGGGGGGCGAAACATTCAGTACTTC. It specifies CASRISGGRNIQYF.

This clonotype was observed a handful of times. The chain joins TRBV18 to TRBJ2-7; 8 nucleotides align to TRBD1. Trimming at V came to 4 bases and at J to 7 bases, leaving 6 bases not matched to a gene. The CDR3 runs 13 residues. Germline CDR1 KGHSH, CDR2 LQKENI. The CDR3 DNA reads TGTGCCAGCTCACTCCGGACAGGGCTAGAGCAGTACTTC. It is translated as CASSLRTGLEQYF.

There are many counts of this clonotype. This rearrangement joins TRBV6-1 to TRBJ1-1; D is undetermined. The CDR3 spans 15 residues. The germline gives CDR1 MNHNS, CDR2 SASEGT. V shed 1 base and J shed 2 bases, with 11 bases lying between them. The CDR3 DNA follows: TGTGCCAGCAGTGAAGGGTTATCACTAAACACTGAAGCTTTCTTT. It is translated as CASSEGLSLNTEAFF.

J is TRBJ1-2 and V is TRBV5-1; 8 nucleotides agree with TRBD1. CDR1 SGHRS and CDR2 YFSETQ come from the germline V gene. V was pared by 4 bases and J by 2 bases, with 13 bases of the junction left unmatched. The CDR3 runs 17 residues. As DNA, the CDR3 is TGCGCCAGCAGCCCCGTCAGGGGGCTGAAAAGGAACTATGGCTACACCTTC. Amino acid sequence: CASSPVRGLKRNYGYTF.

This clonotype was detected ten times or more. The chain carries TRBV5-1 and TRBJ2-7, with D perhaps TRBD1 (5 bases). The V end was cut by 3 bases, the J end by 3 bases, with 10 bases between. The CDR3 extends over 13 amino acids. Germline V CDR1 and CDR2: SGHRS, YFSETQ. CDR3 region: CASSSDRSYEQYF. In nucleotides, the CDR3 is TGCGCCAGCAGCTCCGACAGAAGCTACGAGCAGTACTTC.

This clonotype occurred many times. The CDR3 region is CSVDQTGGSYEQYF. CDR3 bases: TGCAGCGTTGACCAAACAGGGGGCTCCTACGAGCAGTACTTC. The rearrangement links TRBV29-1 to TRBJ2-7; 8 nucleotides match TRBD1. Germline V gives CDR1 SQVTM, CDR2 ANQGSEA. V shed 3 bases, J shed 0 bases, and the junction held 4 bases outside the gene matches. The CDR3 is made up of 14 amino acids.

This clonotype showed up many times. This chain uses TRBV9 with TRBJ1-1; a weak D match, TRBD1 (5 bases). Germline CDR1 and CDR2: SGDLS and YYNGEE. The V gene lost 0 bases and the J gene lost 4 bases, with 16 bases spanning the gap. This CDR3 has 16 residues. For the CDR3, the DNA is TGTGCCAGCAGCGTAGGCATCTCCAGGGTCGGCACTGAAGCTTTCTTT. Its translation: CASSVGISRVGTEAFF.

This clonotype has ten or more counts. The rearrangement joins TRBV29-1 to TRBJ2-5, with D unclear. V was cut by 0 bases and J by 3 bases, with 11 bases left in between. The CDR3 length is 14 residues. Germline CDR1 is SQVTM and CDR2 is ANQGSEA. This CDR3 reads CSVEDLGGKETQYF. In DNA, the CDR3 is TGCAGCGTTGAAGATCTGGGCGGAAAAGAGACCCAGTACTTC.

This chain uses TRBV5-1 with TRBJ2-3; 10 nucleotides agree with TRBD2. CDR1 is SGHRS, CDR2 YFSETQ, per germline. J lost 2 bases, V lost 4 bases, and 10 bases had no gene match. CDR3 length: 17 residues. The CDR3 here is CASSPSLAGGNTDTQYF. In nucleotides, the CDR3 is TGCGCCAGCAGCCCTTCCTTAGCGGGAGGTAACACAGATACGCAGTATTTT.

This clonotype was counted many times. The chain combines TRBV14 with TRBJ2-3; D is undetermined. Germline CDR1 SGHDN, CDR2 FVKESK. V was shortened by 4 bases and J by 4 bases, with 12 bases between the two germline ends. The CDR3 extends over 14 amino acids. Written as DNA, the CDR3 is TGTGCCAGCAGCCCTATAAGTACAGCAGATACGCAGTATTTT. Encoded protein: CASSPISTADTQYF.

This clonotype was detected ten times or more. The chain couples TRBV12-3 or TRBV12-4 to TRBJ2-3; 8 bases line up with TRBD2. V was pared by 5 bases and J by 9 bases, with 13 bases of the junction left unmatched. The CDR3 is 15 residues long. CDR3 sequence (DNA): TGTGCCAGCAGTGCAGCGGGGGCCGGGGGGCGGACGCAGTATTTT. Its translation: CASSAAGAGGRTQYF.

This chain links TRBV20-1 with TRBJ2-3; D gene unclear. V was clipped by 6 bases and J by 6 bases, with 10 bases between them. The CDR3 consists of 11 residues. The germline V gene has CDR1 DFQATT and CDR2 SNEGSKA (reference sequence). The CDR3 protein is CSAPAIDTQYF. The CDR3 DNA reads TGCAGTGCACCAGCGATCGATACGCAGTATTTT.

This clonotype was detected ten times or more. The chain is built from TRBV28 and TRBJ2-7, with TRBD1 matching over 8 bases. The CDR3 length is 13 residues. Per the germline V gene, CDR1 is MDHEN and CDR2 is SYDVKM. V lost 7 bases, J lost 2 bases, and 4 bases stayed unmatched. CDR3 bases: TGTGCCAGCAAGGCAGGGGGCCCCTACGAGCAGTACTTC. Protein product: CASKAGGPYEQYF.

This clonotype was picked up a small number of times. The gene calls are TRBV11-2 and TRBJ2-2; D is unclear. Germline V CDR1 and CDR2: SGHAT, FQNNGV. This CDR3 contains 15 residues. V shed 5 bases and J shed 1 base, with 11 bases lying between them. The CDR3 coding sequence is TGTGCCAGCAGCGGGTCCGATTTGAACACCGGGGAGCTGTTTTTT. This sequence encodes CASSGSDLNTGELFF.

In this sample, this clonotype turned up many times. The chain is built from TRBV5-1 and TRBJ1-4; D not resolved. The V and J ends lost 4 bases and 4 bases respectively, with 11 bases between them. CDR1 and CDR2 from the germline V gene are SGHRS and YFSETQ. The CDR3 is made up of 14 amino acids. CDR3 DNA: TGCGCCAGCAGCACCGCAGGACGTAATGAAAAACTGTTTTTT. Amino acids: CASSTAGRNEKLFF.

The J gene is TRBJ1-4, the V gene TRBV11-2; 7 nucleotides line up with TRBD1. The junction had 14 bases not matched to a gene; V was cut back by 1 base and J by 3 bases. CDR1 is SGHAT, CDR2 FQNNGV, per germline. This CDR3 contains 19 residues. The CDR3 spells CASSLVTGVLVMANEKLFF. DNA for the CDR3: TGTGCCAGCAGCTTAGTTACAGGGGTTCTAGTAATGGCTAATGAAAAACTGTTTTTT.

There are many counts of this clonotype. The V gene is TRBV7-2, the J gene TRBJ2-3; no reliable D call. There are 13 residues in the CDR3. Germline V lookup: CDR1 SGHTA, CDR2 FQGNSA. V was clipped by 2 bases and J by 6 bases, with 9 bases between them. The CDR3 reads CASSLRMGDTQYF. The CDR3, as DNA: TGTGCCAGCAGCTTAAGAATGGGGGATACGCAGTATTTT.

This clonotype was recorded many times. The rearrangement joins TRBV28 to TRBJ1-2; 9 positions match TRBD1. This CDR3 comprises 17 residues. Per germline, CDR1 MDHEN and CDR2 SYDVKM. The V and J ends lost 6 bases and 5 bases, in that order; junction bases with no gene match: 16. The CDR3 here is CASSHDPRDREEYGYTF. The CDR3, as DNA: TGTGCCAGCAGCCACGATCCTCGGGACAGGGAGGAGTATGGCTACACCTTC.